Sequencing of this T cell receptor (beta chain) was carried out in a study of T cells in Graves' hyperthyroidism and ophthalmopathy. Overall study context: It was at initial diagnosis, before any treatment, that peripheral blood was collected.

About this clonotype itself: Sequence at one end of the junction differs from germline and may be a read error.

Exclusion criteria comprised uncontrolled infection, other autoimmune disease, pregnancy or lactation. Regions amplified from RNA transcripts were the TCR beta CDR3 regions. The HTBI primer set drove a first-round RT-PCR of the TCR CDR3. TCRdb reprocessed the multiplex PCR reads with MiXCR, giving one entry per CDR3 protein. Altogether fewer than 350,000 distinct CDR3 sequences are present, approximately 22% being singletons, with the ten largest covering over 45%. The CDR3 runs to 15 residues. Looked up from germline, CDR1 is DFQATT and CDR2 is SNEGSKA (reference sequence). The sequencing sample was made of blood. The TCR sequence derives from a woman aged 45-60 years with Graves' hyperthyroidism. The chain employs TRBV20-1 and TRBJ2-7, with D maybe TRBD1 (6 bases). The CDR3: CSASTMGAGSCEQYF. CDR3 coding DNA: TGCAGTGCTAGTACAATGGGGGCAGGGTCCTGCGAGCAGTACTTC.